The rows below give T cell receptor beta chains drawn from one sample of a study of blood T cell repertoires in COVID-19. Method: immunoSEQ multiplex PCR; TCRdb's copy keeps in-frame clones and lacks some. Counted here are roughly 140,000 clones, 84% occurring once; the ten biggest clones make up around 6.8%. Material for sequencing was peripheral blood. These receptors were obtained from a human donor in a cohort sampled during active COVID-19. The CDR3 runs from the conserved cysteine through the conserved F or W. Fields, in order: V gene, clone size, D gene, J gene, CDR3 DNA, CDR3 protein. A D gene is named only where the DNA matches it firmly. Only part of the rows carry a size: once, few, many, or a class if the clone is expanded.

TRBV7-2	NA	TRBD2	TRBJ2-1	TGTGCCAGCAGCTCCAGGCGGGGGTTATATGAGCAGTTCTTC	CASSSRRGLYEQFF
TRBV6-5	NA	TRBD1	TRBJ1-6	TGTGCCAGCGGGAGGACAGGGGGGAATTCACCCCTCCACTTT	CASGRTGGNSPLHF
TRBV6-2/TRBV6-3	NA	TRBD1	TRBJ1-2	TGTGCCAGCAGTTCCTCCGCCGGGACAGGCTATGGCTACACCTTC	CASSSSAGTGYGYTF
TRBV10-3	NA	TRBD1	TRBJ2-7	TGTGCCATCAGTGAGTCCCTGACAGGGTTAAGTGGCGAGCAGTACTTC	CAISESLTGLSGEQYF
TRBV5-1	NA	TRBD1	TRBJ1-2	TGCGCCAGCAGCTTGGGACAGGGGGCTAGCTATGGCTACACCTTC	CASSLGQGASYGYTF
TRBV28	once	NA	TRBJ1-5	TGTGCCAGCACCCAACGGGTAGGTCGGGGCAATCAGCCCCAGCATTTT	CASTQRVGRGNQPQHF
TRBV2	NA	NA	TRBJ1-1	TGTGCCAGCAGACGGAGGGAGGGGGACACTGAAGCTTTCTTT	CASRRREGDTEAFF
TRBV6-2/TRBV6-3	NA	NA	TRBJ1-4	TGTGCCAGCAGTTACGGGGGGCGGGGGCTTATTGAAAAACTGTTTTTT	CASSYGGRGLIEKLFF
TRBV30	once	NA	TRBJ1-1	TGTGCCTGGGGTCGCGTGAACACTGAAGCTTTCTTT	CAWGRVNTEAFF
TRBV2	NA	TRBD1	TRBJ1-4	TGTGCCAGCAGACGAACAGGGGTGCTAGCTAATGAAAAACTGTTTTTT	CASRRTGVLANEKLFF
TRBV19	NA	NA	TRBJ2-5	TGTGCCAGTAGTATGCCAAGCCCTAAAGAGACCCAGTACTTC	CASSMPSPKETQYF
TRBV30	once	NA	TRBJ2-1	TGTGCCTGGAGTTTTTTAGTTGCCTACAATGAGCAGTTCTTC	CAWSFLVAYNEQFF
TRBV6-5	NA	TRBD1	TRBJ1-6	TGTGCCAGCAGTTACTCCCACAGGGGGCAAGGTTCACCCCTCCACTTT	CASSYSHRGQGSPLHF
TRBV6-2/TRBV6-3	NA	TRBD1	TRBJ1-1	TGTGCCAGCAGTTACGGGACAGTACAGAACACTGAAGCTTTCTTT	CASSYGTVQNTEAFF
TRBV19	NA	NA	TRBJ2-1	TGTGCCAGTAGGGCCCCGGGGAGTTACAATGAGCAGTTCTTC	CASRAPGSYNEQFF
TRBV4-1	few	NA	TRBJ1-6	TGCGCCAGCAGCCCACCTAGCGGGGGGCTTGGTTCACCCCTCCACTTT	CASSPPSGGLGSPLHF
TRBV27	NA	NA	TRBJ1-5	TGTGCCAGCAGTCCTGGGGGGGCCCGGCAGCCCCAGCATTTT	CASSPGGARQPQHF
TRBV27	NA	TRBD1	TRBJ2-3	TGTGCCAGCGCCCCCGGGCTGGGACAGGGCACAGATACGCAGTATTTT	CASAPGLGQGTDTQYF
TRBV7-2	NA	NA	TRBJ1-3	TGTGCCAGCAGAGACATTACAGGGTCTGGAAACACCATATATTTT	CASRDITGSGNTIYF
TRBV29-1	NA	TRBD1	TRBJ2-3	TGCAGCGTTGTCCATTGGGACAGCAGCACAGATACGCAGTATTTT	CSVVHWDSSTDTQYF
TRBV15	NA	NA	TRBJ2-7	TGTGCCACCAGCAGAGCCCCCGGCAGGGGCGACGAGCAGTACTTC	CATSRAPGRGDEQYF
TRBV6-6	NA	TRBD1	TRBJ1-1	TGTGCCAGCAGTTATGGTCCCGGGACAGGGAAAGCTTTCTTT	CASSYGPGTGKAFF
TRBV6-5	NA	NA	TRBJ1-3	TGTGCCAGCAGTTACTCGGGTTCCAGGGGAGGAAACACCATATATTTT	CASSYSGSRGGNTIYF
TRBV6-6	few	TRBD2	TRBJ2-3	TGTGCCAGCAGTTACGGGGCGGGGGGGCCAACAGATACGCAGTATTTT	CASSYGAGGPTDTQYF
TRBV21-1	NA	NA	TRBJ1-5	TGTGCCAGCAGCAGGCCCGGAAAAGGGGATCAGCCCCAGCATTTT	CASSRPGKGDQPQHF
TRBV3-1/TRBV3-2	NA	TRBD2	TRBJ2-3	TGTGCCAGCAGCCAAGGCCCTAGCGGGGCTAGCACAGATACGCAGTATTTT	CASSQGPSGASTDTQYF
TRBV6-6	NA	NA	TRBJ1-5	TGTGCCAGCAGTCTGCCGGGGAGCAATCAGCCCCAGCATTTT	CASSLPGSNQPQHF
TRBV21-1	NA	NA	TRBJ2-3	TGTGCCAGCAGCAAAGCGTTTCCTTCAGATACGCAGTATTTT	CASSKAFPSDTQYF